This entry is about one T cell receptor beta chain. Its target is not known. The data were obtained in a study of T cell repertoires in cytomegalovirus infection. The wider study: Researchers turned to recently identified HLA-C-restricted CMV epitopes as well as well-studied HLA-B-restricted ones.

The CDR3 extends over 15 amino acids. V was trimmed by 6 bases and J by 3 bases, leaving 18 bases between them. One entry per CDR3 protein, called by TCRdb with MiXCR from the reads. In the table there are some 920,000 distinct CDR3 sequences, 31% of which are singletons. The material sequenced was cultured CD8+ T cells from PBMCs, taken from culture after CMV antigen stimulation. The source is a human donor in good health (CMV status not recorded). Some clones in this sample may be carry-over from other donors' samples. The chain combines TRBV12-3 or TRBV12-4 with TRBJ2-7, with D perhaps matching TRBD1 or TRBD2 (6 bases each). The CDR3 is CASRGGTSSVYEQYF. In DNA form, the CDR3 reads TGTGCCAGCAGAGGAGGGACATCGTCGGTCTACGAGCAGTACTTC.